Below, 30 T cell receptor beta chains from the same sample are listed, as sequenced in a study of cytomegalovirus exposure and HLA in healthy donors. Vbeta (60) and Jbeta (13) primers were used in the PCR. Profiling relied on immunoSEQ multiplex PCR, and the TCRdb table lists in-frame clones only, not all of them. The sample has 110,000 to 150,000 clones; around a tenth are singletons. The sequencing input was PBMCs. Receptors originate from a man aged 45 to 65 in good health and CMV-seronegative.

The table lists this clone with a few counts. The J gene is TRBJ2-7, the V gene TRBV4-1, with a possible D match to TRBD2 (6 bases). Germline loops: CDR1 MGHRA, CDR2 YSYEKL. Trimming left V 4 bases short and J 2 bases short, with 21 bases between. The CDR3 sequence is 17 residues long. CDR3 protein: CASSPLREVDFTYEQYF. CDR3 sequence (DNA): TGCGCCAGCAGCCCCCTCAGGGAGGTGGACTTCACCTACGAGCAGTACTTC.

This clone occurred a few times. The CDR3 loop reads CASSLAPSPGKETQYF. The CDR3 DNA reads TGTGCCAGCAGCTTAGCCCCCTCCCCGGGGAAAGAGACCCAGTACTTC. This rearrangement joins TRBV7-9 to TRBJ2-5, with D possibly matching TRBD2 (5 bases). The germline V gene encodes CDR1 SEHNR and CDR2 FQNEAQ (reference sequence). V was trimmed by 0 bases and J by 3 bases, leaving 14 bases between them. This CDR3 comprises 16 residues.

The rearrangement links TRBV5-6 to TRBJ1-1, with D perhaps TRBD1 (5 bases). The V gene lost 3 bases and the J gene lost 4 bases, with 16 bases spanning the gap. The germline V gene has CDR1 SGHDT and CDR2 YYEEEE. CDR3 length: 15 residues. CDR3 sequence reads: CASSWYTGTVTEAFF. DNA of the CDR3: TGTGCCAGCAGCTGGTATACAGGTACGGTCACTGAAGCTTTCTTT.

On this clone: This may stem from a read error, because a much larger clone lies one nucleotide away. Other DNA sequences in the sample encode the same CDR3. This sequence joins TRBV7-3 and TRBJ1-1; a possible D gene is TRBD1 (5 bases). V was trimmed by 4 bases and J by 2 bases, leaving 8 bases between them. The germline CDR1 and CDR2 sequences are SGHTA and FQGTGA. CDR3 length: 13 residues. This CDR3 is CASSSDRNTEAFF. In DNA form, the CDR3 reads TGTGCCAGCAGCTCAGACAGAAACACTGAAGCTTTCTTT.

Details on this clone: The junction and the germline gene differ at one end; a read error may be behind it. The V call is TRBV19, the J call TRBJ2-2; 8 bases line up with TRBD1. Germline V lookup: CDR1 LNHDA, CDR2 SQIVND (reference sequence). The CDR3 spans 16 residues. The DNA for the CDR3 is TGTGCCAGTAGGTTTCAGAGGGGGACAGGCGACGGGGGGCTGTTTTTT. This translates into CASRFQRGTGDGGLFF.

The chain carries TRBV6-5 and TRBJ2-3, with 10 nucleotides matching TRBD1. The CDR3 has 15 residues. Germline V CDR1 and CDR2: MNHEY, SVGAGI. Unmatched junction bases numbered 10, after V lost 6 bases and J lost 7 bases. CDR3 coding DNA: TGTGCCAGCAGGGGACAGGGGAGGGGACCTCATACGCAGTATTTT. Translation: CASRGQGRGPHTQYF.

The chain recombines TRBV19 with TRBJ2-1; 8 positions agree with TRBD1. Germline CDR1 reads LNHDA; CDR2 reads SQIVND (reference sequence). Trimming removed 4 bases from V and 6 bases from J; junction bases left unmatched: 8. CDR3 length: 15 residues. This CDR3 reads CASSTQSTGGNEQFF. The DNA for the CDR3 is TGTGCCAGTAGTACCCAATCTACAGGGGGCAATGAGCAGTTCTTC. The variable domain in full, completed from reference TRBV19 and TRBJ2-1, reads DGGITQSPKYLFRKEGQNVTLSCEQNLNHDAMYWYRQDPGQGLRLIYYSQIVNDFQKGDIAEGYSVSREKKESFPLTVTSAQKNPTAFYLCASSTQSTGGNEQFFGPGTRLTVL.

Points on this clone: Compared with germline, one end of the junction differs, possibly owing to a read error. The genes are TRBV29-1 and TRBJ2-3; 10 nucleotides line up with TRBD2. The CDR3 is 14 amino acids. CDR1 is SQVTM and CDR2 is ANQGSEA in the germline V gene. CDR3 nucleotides: TGCAGCGTCGAAGCGGGAGGGAATACAGATACGCAGTATTTT. Protein product: CSVEAGGNTDTQYF.

This clone was seen only a few times. Relative to the germline gene, one junction end is altered; a read error may explain this. The genes are TRBV6-6 and TRBJ1-1; possible D gene TRBD1, 6 bases. The CDR3 loop spans 13 amino acids. Germline V CDR1 and CDR2: MNHNY, SVGAGI (reference sequence). This chain's CDR3 is CASSFPGQTEAFF. CDR3 sequence (DNA): TGTGCCAGCAGTTTCCCGGGACAAACTGAAGCTTTTTTT.

This clone has only a few counts. This rearrangement joins TRBV30 to TRBJ1-5; D may be TRBD1 (6 bases). The CDR3 runs to 14 residues. V shed 0 bases and J shed 7 bases, with 13 bases lying between them. The germline CDR1 and CDR2 sequences are GTSNPN and SVGIG (reference sequence). CDR3 bases: TGTGCCTGGAGTGTATTGGGGGCCGACCAGCCCCAGCATTTT. Protein sequence: CAWSVLGADQPQHF.

This clone came up a few times. The rearrangement links TRBV5-4 to TRBJ2-2, with 14 bases that match TRBD2. V lost 3 bases and J lost 5; bases outside the gene matches: 3. CDR1 is SGHNT, CDR2 YYREEE, per germline (reference sequence). The CDR3 consists of 16 residues. The CDR3 DNA sequence: TGTGCCAGCAGCTCAAGGACTAGCGGGAGGACCGGGGAGCTGTTTTTT. Its translation: CASSSRTSGRTGELFF.

The sample holds a few counts of this clone. The V gene is TRBV6-5, the J gene TRBJ2-7; perhaps TRBD1 as D (6 bases). Per germline, CDR1 MNHEY and CDR2 SVGAGI. V lost 11 bases to trimming and J lost 2 bases, with 13 bases between them. This CDR3 spans 12 amino acids. The CDR3 region is CARASGAYEQYF. The CDR3 DNA reads as TGTGCCCGGGCCTCAGGGGCCTACGAGCAGTACTTC.

The CDR3 region is CASSPGQSYEQYF. In nucleotides, the CDR3 is TGCGCCAGCAGCCCGGGACAGTCCTACGAGCAGTACTTC. V usage is TRBV5-1 and J usage is TRBJ2-7; 7 nucleotides agree with TRBD1. The CDR3 covers 13 residues. Trimming took 4 bases from V and 1 from J; bases not matched to a gene: 2. The V gene's germline CDR1 is SGHRS and CDR2 YFSETQ.

V is TRBV29-1 and J is TRBJ2-3, with TRBD1 matching 8 bases. Germline V lookup: CDR1 SQVTM, CDR2 ANQGSEA. The CDR3 has 14 residues. The trim removed 2 bases at V and 0 bases at J, leaving 1 base unmatched. The chain's CDR3 is CSVERTGSTDTQYF. Here the CDR3 DNA reads TGCAGCGTTGAACGGACAGGGAGCACAGATACGCAGTATTTT.

This clone has more than one count but fewer than ten. The chain employs TRBV5-1 and TRBJ2-1; 12 bases fit TRBD2. CDR3 length equals 16 residues. After removal of 3 bases from V and 10 bases from J, the junction contained 11 bases not matched to a gene. CDR1 is SGHRS, CDR2 YFSETQ, per germline. The CDR3 loop is CASSSQTTSGSGEQFF. CDR3 DNA: TGCGCCAGCAGCTCCCAAACGACTAGCGGGAGTGGGGAGCAGTTCTTC.

In its sample, this clone was seen a few times. The gene calls are TRBV2 and TRBJ1-1; D may be TRBD1 (5 bases). CDR1 and CDR2 (germline): SNHLY, FYNNEI. Deletions cut 6 bases from V and 0 bases from J, with 11 bases between. The CDR3 loop spans 14 amino acids. The CDR3 loop is CASRETDLNTEAFF. The DNA of the CDR3 is TGTGCCAGCAGGGAGACAGACTTGAACACTGAAGCTTTCTTT.

Note on this clone: The sample contains more than one DNA sequence encoding this CDR3. V and J are TRBV5-1 and TRBJ2-7; 7 nucleotides agree with TRBD2. Germline assignment: CDR1 SGHRS and CDR2 YFSETQ. Losses at the gene ends were 0 bases for V and 0 bases for J; bases not matched to a gene: 6. The CDR3 contains 16 residues. CDR3 DNA sequence: TGCGCCAGCAGCTTGGCCGAGGGAGGGCTCTCCTACGAGCAGTACTTC. It translates to CASSLAEGGLSYEQYF.

The rearrangement uses TRBV28 and TRBJ2-5; 12 positions agree with TRBD1. The J call may be incorrect, as the DNA end agrees better with TRBJ2-7. There are 15 residues in the CDR3. Germline lookup yields CDR1 MDHEN and CDR2 SYDVKM. CDR3 sequence reads: CASTLGDRGLDEQYF. CDR3 bases: TGTGCCAGCACCCTTGGGGACAGGGGGCTTGACGAGCAGTACTTC.

The rearrangement links TRBV29-1 to TRBJ1-6; D not resolved. V was cut by 3 bases and J by 9 bases, with 15 bases left in between. Germline CDR1 is SQVTM and CDR2 is ANQGSEA. The CDR3 covers 14 residues. The CDR3 loop reads CSVDPTGFGSPLHF. The CDR3 coding sequence is TGCAGCGTTGACCCGACGGGTTTCGGTTCACCCCTCCACTTT. The full variable domain, in which reference TRBV29-1 and TRBJ1-6 provide the parts outside the CDR3, is SAVISQKPSRDICQRGTSLTIQCQVDSQVTMMFWYRQQPGQSLTLIATANQGSEATYESGFVIDKFPISRPNLTFSTLTVSNMSPEDSSIYLCSVDPTGFGSPLHFGNGTRLTVT.

The CDR3 sequence is CASSASGRSWEQYF. CDR3 coding DNA: TGTGCCAGCAGTGCTAGCGGGAGGTCGTGGGAGCAGTACTTC. J is TRBJ2-7 and V is TRBV2; 11 positions match TRBD2. The germline gives CDR1 SNHLY, CDR2 FYNNEI. This CDR3 spans 14 amino acids. V dropped 4 bases and J dropped 7; count of bases not matched to a gene: 6.

This clone turned up a few times. The genes are TRBV5-5 and TRBJ1-2, with 8 bases lining up with TRBD1. There are 15 residues in the CDR3. Germline V gives CDR1 SGHKS, CDR2 YYEKEE (reference sequence). V shed 0 bases, J shed 3 bases, and the junction held 4 bases outside the gene matches. The CDR3 nucleotides read TGTGCCAGCAGCTTGGGGTCAGGGGGCCACTATGGCTACACCTTC. Its translation is CASSLGSGGHYGYTF.

The table lists this clone with a few counts. V and J are TRBV30 and TRBJ1-3, with 9 bases lining up with TRBD1. The CDR3 contains 14 residues. Germline-derived CDR1 and CDR2 are GTSNPN and SVGIG (reference sequence). The trim removed 6 bases at V and 4 bases at J, leaving 7 bases unmatched. Written as DNA, the CDR3 is TGTGCCTGCCCCGACAGGGGGTCCGGAAACACCATATATTTT. This sequence encodes CACPDRGSGNTIYF.

This clone has more than one count but fewer than ten. The CDR3 DNA sequence: TGTGCCAGCAGCTTAGGGGCAGGGGGGCGGACTGAAGCTTTCTTT. Its translation: CASSLGAGGRTEAFF. This rearrangement joins TRBV7-9 to TRBJ1-1, with 7 bases matching TRBD1. Germline V gene lookup returns CDR1 SEHNR and CDR2 FQNEAQ (reference sequence). V gave up 1 base and J gave up 5 bases; unmatched junction bases: 7. This CDR3 has 15 amino acids.

The V call is TRBV6-1, the J call TRBJ2-3; 8 bases align to TRBD2. V was pared by 7 bases and J by 0 bases, with 3 bases of the junction left unmatched. The CDR3 is 14 residues long. Germline loops: CDR1 MNHNS, CDR2 SASEGT. In DNA form, the CDR3 reads TGTGCCAGCAAACTAGCGGCGAGCACAGATACGCAGTATTTT. Translated: CASKLAASTDTQYF.

Here the CDR3 reads CASSLVGVGQGNQPQHF. The CDR3 DNA reads as TGTGCCAGCAGTTTAGTGGGGGTTGGACAGGGCAATCAGCCCCAGCATTTT. The chain carries TRBV28 and TRBJ1-5; 7 nucleotides agree with TRBD1. Germline CDR1 is MDHEN and CDR2 is SYDVKM. V lost 2 bases and J lost 2; bases outside the gene matches: 9. This CDR3 is built from 17 residues.

V and J are TRBV6-1 and TRBJ2-5; 9 positions agree with TRBD1. V lost 10 bases and J lost 4; bases outside the gene matches: 10. Germline V gives CDR1 MNHNS, CDR2 SASEGT. This CDR3 spans 14 amino acids. CDR3: CATGTGPDLETQYF. The CDR3 nucleotides are TGTGCCACCGGGACAGGGCCGGATTTAGAGACCCAGTACTTC.

In this sample, this clone turned up a few times. J is TRBJ1-4 and V is TRBV28; 8 positions agree with TRBD1. J lost 10 bases, V lost 5 bases, and 9 bases had no gene match. The CDR3 contains 14 residues. The germline V gene encodes CDR1 MDHEN and CDR2 SYDVKM. CDR3 coding DNA: TGTGCCAGCAGTACCGGACAGGGAGAAGGAAAACTGTTTTTT. Its translation: CASSTGQGEGKLFF.

The sample holds a few counts of this clone. The rearrangement joins TRBV12-1 to TRBJ2-1; TRBD1, the D gene given by the table, was not confirmed from the DNA. TRBV12-1 is shown as a pseudogene. This CDR3 comprises 13 residues. The CDR3 spells CASSQQETNEQFF. The CDR3 nucleotides read TGTGCCAGCAGCCAACAGGAGACTAATGAGCAGTTCTTC.

This clone was observed a handful of times. The chain links TRBV6-5 to TRBJ1-1, with D tentatively TRBD1 (5 bases). V lost 2 bases and J lost 4, with 14 bases in between. CDR3 size: 15 residues. Germline assignment: CDR1 MNHEY and CDR2 SVGAGI. In DNA, the CDR3 is TGTGCCAGCAGTTACGTCCCTCGCGGGGGCACTGAAGCTTTCTTT. Translated: CASSYVPRGGTEAFF.

The CDR3 here is CASSHRTGASSYEQYF. The CDR3 DNA reads as TGTGCCAGCAGCCACAGGACAGGGGCTTCTTCCTACGAGCAGTACTTC. The rearrangement links TRBV4-2 to TRBJ2-7; 9 nucleotides match TRBD1. Losses at the gene ends were 3 bases for V and 1 base for J; bases not matched to a gene: 7. Germline V gives CDR1 LGHNA, CDR2 YNFKEQ. The CDR3 spans 16 residues.